Following are 3 T cell receptor beta chains from one sample sequenced in a study of blood T cells in healthy people across ages. Next came a second PCR, run for roughly 6 to 11 cycles, which used a sample-barcoded 5' primer along with a J-beta primer mix. TCRdb passed the 5' RACE reads through MiXCR, listing each CDR3 protein once. This repertoire shows about a million distinct CDR3 sequences, under 40% found once; its top ten account for 13%. The sequencing input was blood. These receptors were collected from a man in his late teens or twenties in good health.

The chain is built from TRBV5-6 and TRBJ1-2, with no clear D. This CDR3 contains 13 residues. The V end lost 4 bases, the J end lost 1 base, and 8 bases lay between the germline ends. The germline V gene has CDR1 SGHDT and CDR2 YYEEEE. This CDR3 is CASSEIVNYGYTF. In nucleotides, the CDR3 is TGTGCCAGCAGCGAAATAGTTAACTATGGCTACACCTTC.

V usage is TRBV20-1 and J usage is TRBJ2-2; TRBD2 aligns across 14 bases. Germline assignment: CDR1 DFQATT and CDR2 SNEGSKA (reference sequence). The CDR3 is 15 amino acids. V trimming: 6 bases; J trimming: 5 bases; junction bases outside the gene matches: 5. This CDR3 is CSAEGLAGETGELFF. The DNA for the CDR3 is TGCAGTGCAGAGGGACTAGCGGGGGAAACCGGGGAGCTGTTTTTT.

The chain links TRBV2 to TRBJ1-1; 10 bases fit TRBD1. The CDR3 contains 14 residues. Trimming at V came to 6 bases and at J to 7 bases, leaving 8 bases not matched to a gene. Germline CDR1 is SNHLY and CDR2 is FYNNEI. The CDR3 is CASSPGQGYGEAFF. In DNA, the CDR3 is TGTGCCAGCAGCCCGGGACAGGGGTACGGTGAAGCTTTCTTT.